Below are 12 T cell receptor beta chains sequenced from a single sample in a study of long-term antiretroviral therapy in people with HIV. Samples were assayed with immunoSEQ v3.0 at survey level. Measured with immunoSEQ multiplex PCR; TCRdb has only the in-frame clones, and not every one. Of about 28,000 clones listed, roughly 80% are singletons. The starting material was unsorted PBMCs, obtained 3 years after starting antiretroviral therapy. The source of these receptors is a man aged 35 to 55 with HIV.

The chain employs TRBV4-1 and TRBJ2-3; 8 bases agree with TRBD1. The CDR3 sequence is 15 residues long. The junction had 4 bases not matched to a gene; V was cut back by 4 bases and J by 1 base. CDR1 and CDR2 (germline): MGHRA, YSYEKL. CDR3 region: CASSPGQGGTDTQYF. In nucleotides, the CDR3 is TGCGCCAGCAGCCCCGGACAGGGAGGCACAGATACGCAGTATTTT.

This chain connects TRBV11-1 to TRBJ2-1; possibly TRBD2 for D (5 bases). The length of the CDR3 is 15 residues. The germline V and J ends were trimmed by 3 bases and 2 bases, with 11 bases remaining between them. Germline CDR1 is SGHAT and CDR2 is FQDESV (reference sequence). The CDR3 DNA follows: TGTGCCAGCAGCTTCTCAAGCGGAACCTACAATGAGCAGTTCTTC. It encodes CASSFSSGTYNEQFF. The entire variable domain, with the rest obtained from reference TRBV11-1 and TRBJ2-1, is as follows: EAEVAQSPRYKITEKSQAVAFWCDPISGHATLYWYRQILGQGPELLVQFQDESVVDDSQLPKDRFSAERLKGVDSTLKIQPAELGDSAMYLCASSFSSGTYNEQFFGPGTRLTVL.

This clone was recorded only once. V and J are TRBV4-3 and TRBJ1-2; D possibly corresponds to TRBD1 (5 bases). V was cut by 1 base and J by 0 bases, with 9 bases left in between. The CDR3 runs to 15 residues. Per germline, CDR1 LGHNA and CDR2 YSLEER. CDR3: CASSQVAGSNYGYTF. Here the CDR3 DNA reads TGCGCCAGCAGCCAAGTGGCAGGGTCTAACTATGGCTACACCTTC.

The J gene is TRBJ2-1, the V gene TRBV2; 11 bases agree with TRBD2. The CDR3 totals 15 residues. Germline CDR1 SNHLY, CDR2 FYNNEI. Trimming removed 4 bases from V and 9 bases from J; junction bases left unmatched: 8. For the CDR3, the DNA is TGTGCCAGCAGTGTGGTAGCGGGGGGGGTTGGTGAGCAGTTCTTC. Translated, it gives CASSVVAGGVGEQFF.

V gene TRBV5-4 combines with J gene TRBJ2-7; 8 positions match TRBD1. The ends lost 2 bases at V and 4 bases at J; junction bases unmatched: 2. CDR1 is SGHNT, CDR2 YYREEE, per germline (reference sequence). The CDR3 runs to 13 residues. CDR3 in DNA: TGTGCCAGCAGCTTACAGGGGGGTTACGAGCAGTACTTC. It specifies CASSLQGGYEQYF.

CDR3 sequence: CASSHPGGGYNEQFF. DNA of the CDR3: TGTGCCAGCAGCCATCCAGGTGGTGGTTACAATGAGCAGTTCTTC. The rearrangement uses TRBV7-9 and TRBJ2-1, with D unresolved. Trimming removed 5 bases from V and 4 bases from J, with 15 bases in between. Germline loops: CDR1 SEHNR, CDR2 FQNEAQ (reference sequence). The CDR3 extends over 15 amino acids.

This clone is medium-sized (0.01 to 0.1%) in the sample. The chain has TRBV9 and TRBJ2-7; TRBD1 matches at 9 bases. The ends lost 4 bases at V and 3 bases at J; junction bases unmatched: 8. CDR3 length: 15 amino acids. Germline V CDR1 and CDR2: SGDLS, YYNGEE. CDR3 coding DNA: TGTGCCAGCAGCCCACAGGGACAGGGATTCTACGAGCAGTACTTC. Translated: CASSPQGQGFYEQYF.

The J gene is TRBJ1-2, the V gene TRBV11-2, with 9 bases fitting TRBD1. This CDR3 is built from 12 residues. J gave up 8 bases and V 5 bases, and 3 bases lay outside the gene matches. In germline, CDR1 is SGHAT, CDR2 FQNNGV. The CDR3 region has the DNA TGTGCCAGCAGCCGGGACAGGGAGGGCTACACCTTC. Its translation is CASSRDREGYTF.

The chain joins TRBV7-3 to TRBJ2-5; 8 bases agree with TRBD2. The CDR3 sequence is 15 residues long. CDR1 SGHTA and CDR2 FQGTGA come from the germline V gene. V was pared by 1 base and J by 3 bases, with 4 bases of the junction left unmatched. This chain's CDR3 is CASSLRGTREETQYF. CDR3 bases: TGTGCCAGCAGCTTAAGGGGGACTAGGGAAGAGACCCAGTACTTC.

This clone was recorded once. The J gene is TRBJ2-7, the V gene TRBV18; D is ambiguous. CDR3 length equals 15 residues. Trimming removed 2 bases at V and 3 bases at J, with 14 bases between. CDR1 is KGHSH, CDR2 LQKENI, per germline. Written as DNA, the CDR3 is TGTGCCAGCTCACCAGACCGAGTACTCGTCTACGAGCAGTACTTC. It is translated as CASSPDRVLVYEQYF.

This clone was detected only once. The rearrangement links TRBV14 to TRBJ2-1; 8 nucleotides match TRBD2. Per germline, CDR1 SGHDN and CDR2 FVKESK. V was pared by 0 bases and J by 3 bases, with 10 bases of the junction left unmatched. The CDR3 loop spans 18 amino acids. Written as DNA, the CDR3 is TGTGCCAGCAGCCAAGAAGGGCAGCGGGGGACATTCTACAATGAGCAGTTCTTC. It codes for CASSQEGQRGTFYNEQFF.

The V and J genes are TRBV7-3 and TRBJ2-2; D may be TRBD1 (6 bases). V was clipped by 5 bases and J by 0 bases, with 10 bases between them. Germline V lookup: CDR1 SGHTA, CDR2 FQGTGA. This CDR3 has 15 amino acids. The CDR3 here is CASSRDTSNTGELFF. The CDR3 DNA is TGTGCCAGCAGCCGGGACACTTCGAACACCGGGGAGCTGTTTTTT. Full variable domain (rest looked up from reference TRBV7-3 and TRBJ2-2): GAGVSQTPSNKVTEKGKYVELRCDPISGHTALYWYRQSLGQGPEFLIYFQGTGAADDSGLPNDRFFAVRPEGSVSTLKIQRTERGDSAVYLCASSRDTSNTGELFFGEGSRLTVL.